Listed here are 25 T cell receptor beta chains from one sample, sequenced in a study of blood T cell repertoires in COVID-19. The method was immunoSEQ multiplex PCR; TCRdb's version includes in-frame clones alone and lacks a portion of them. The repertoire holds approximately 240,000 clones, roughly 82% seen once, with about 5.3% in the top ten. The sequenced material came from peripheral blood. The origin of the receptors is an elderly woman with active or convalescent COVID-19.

The CDR3 region has the DNA TGTGCCAGTAGTAAGGACAGGAATCCCAACACCGGGGAGCTGTTTTTT. Protein product: CASSKDRNPNTGELFF. The V gene is TRBV19, the J gene TRBJ2-2; TRBD1 matches at 7 bases. Germline V CDR1 and CDR2: LNHDA, SQIVND (reference sequence). J gave up 2 bases and V 4 bases, and 7 bases lay outside the gene matches. CDR3 size: 16 residues.

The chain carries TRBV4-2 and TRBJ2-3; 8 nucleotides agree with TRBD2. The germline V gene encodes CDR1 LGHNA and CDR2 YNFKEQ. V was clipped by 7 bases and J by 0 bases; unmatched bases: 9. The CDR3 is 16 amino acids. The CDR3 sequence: CASTSREGTSTDTQYF. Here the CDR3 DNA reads TGTGCCAGCACCTCCCGGGAGGGTACTAGCACAGATACGCAGTATTTT.

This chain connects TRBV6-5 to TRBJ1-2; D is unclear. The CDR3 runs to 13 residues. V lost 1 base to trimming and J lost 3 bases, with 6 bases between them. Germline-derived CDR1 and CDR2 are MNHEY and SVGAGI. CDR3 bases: TGTGCCAGCAGTTACTTCCGGGACTATGGCTACACCTTC. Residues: CASSYFRDYGYTF.

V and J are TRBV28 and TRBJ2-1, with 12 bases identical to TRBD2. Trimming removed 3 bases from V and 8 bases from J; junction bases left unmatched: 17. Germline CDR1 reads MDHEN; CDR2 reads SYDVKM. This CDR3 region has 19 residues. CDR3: CASSFFRQTTSGRTDEQFF. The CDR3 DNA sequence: TGTGCCAGCAGTTTTTTCAGACAGACTACTAGCGGGAGGACCGATGAGCAGTTCTTC.

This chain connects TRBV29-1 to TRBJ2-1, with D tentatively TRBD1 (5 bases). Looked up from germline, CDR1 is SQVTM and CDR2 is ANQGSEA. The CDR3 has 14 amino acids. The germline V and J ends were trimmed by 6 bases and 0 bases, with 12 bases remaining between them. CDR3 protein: CSVLTDSSYNEQFF. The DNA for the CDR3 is TGCAGCGTCCTGACAGATAGCTCCTACAATGAGCAGTTCTTC.

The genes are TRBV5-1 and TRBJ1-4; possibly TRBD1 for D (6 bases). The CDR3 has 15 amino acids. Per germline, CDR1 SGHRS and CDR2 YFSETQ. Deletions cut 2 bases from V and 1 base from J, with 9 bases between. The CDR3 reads CASSLQGGTNEKLFF. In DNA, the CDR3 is TGCGCCAGCAGCTTACAGGGTGGAACTAATGAAAAACTGTTTTTT. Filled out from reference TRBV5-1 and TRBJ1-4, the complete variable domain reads KAGVTQTPRYLIKTRGQQVTLSCSPISGHRSVSWYQQTPGQGLQFLFEYFSETQRNKGNFPGRFSGRQFSNSRSEMNVSTLELGDSALYLCASSLQGGTNEKLFFGSGTQLSVL.

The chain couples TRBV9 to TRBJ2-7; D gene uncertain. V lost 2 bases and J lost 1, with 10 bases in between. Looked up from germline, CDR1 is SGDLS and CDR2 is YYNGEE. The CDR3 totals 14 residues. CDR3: CASSVLSASYEQYF. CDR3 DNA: TGTGCCAGCAGCGTTCTCTCCGCGTCCTACGAGCAGTACTTC. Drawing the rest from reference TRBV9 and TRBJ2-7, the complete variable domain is DSGVTQTPKHLITATGQRVTLRCSPRSGDLSVYWYQQSLDQGLQFLIQYYNGEERAKGNILERFSAQQFPDLHSELNLSSLELGDSALYFCASSVLSASYEQYFGPGTRLTVT.

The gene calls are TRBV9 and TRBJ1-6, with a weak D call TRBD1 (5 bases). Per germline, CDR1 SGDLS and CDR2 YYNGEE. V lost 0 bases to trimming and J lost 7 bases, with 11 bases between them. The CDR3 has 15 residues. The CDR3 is CASSVDVAGNSPLHF. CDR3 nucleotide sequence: TGTGCCAGCAGCGTAGATGTGGCAGGGAATTCACCCCTCCACTTT.

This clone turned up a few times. This CDR3 is CASSKGGVREKLFF. CDR3 in DNA: TGTGCCAGCAGTAAGGGAGGGGTCCGTGAAAAACTGTTTTTT. V and J are TRBV28 and TRBJ1-4, with D tentatively TRBD1 (5 bases). The germline gives CDR1 MDHEN, CDR2 SYDVKM. The CDR3 contains 14 residues. V dropped 5 bases and J dropped 7 bases, with 14 bases sitting between them.

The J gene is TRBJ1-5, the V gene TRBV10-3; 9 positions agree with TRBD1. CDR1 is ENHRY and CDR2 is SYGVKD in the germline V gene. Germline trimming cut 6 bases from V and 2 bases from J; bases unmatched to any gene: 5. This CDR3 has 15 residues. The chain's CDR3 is CAISRGQGGNQPQHF. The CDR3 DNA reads TGTGCCATCAGCCGGGGACAGGGAGGCAATCAGCCCCAGCATTTT.

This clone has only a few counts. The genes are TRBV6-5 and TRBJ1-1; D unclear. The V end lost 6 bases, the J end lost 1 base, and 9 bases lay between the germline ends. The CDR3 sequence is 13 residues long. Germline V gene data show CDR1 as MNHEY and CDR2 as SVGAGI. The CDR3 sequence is CASRTHRNTEAFF. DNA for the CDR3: TGTGCCAGCAGGACCCACAGGAACACTGAAGCTTTCTTT.

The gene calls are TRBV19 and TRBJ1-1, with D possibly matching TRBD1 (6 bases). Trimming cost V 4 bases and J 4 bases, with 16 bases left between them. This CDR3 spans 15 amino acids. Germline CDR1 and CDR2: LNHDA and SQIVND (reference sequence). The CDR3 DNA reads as TGTGCCAGTAGTAGCGGTTTGGGGGCAGGCACTGAAGCTTTCTTT. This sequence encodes CASSSGLGAGTEAFF.

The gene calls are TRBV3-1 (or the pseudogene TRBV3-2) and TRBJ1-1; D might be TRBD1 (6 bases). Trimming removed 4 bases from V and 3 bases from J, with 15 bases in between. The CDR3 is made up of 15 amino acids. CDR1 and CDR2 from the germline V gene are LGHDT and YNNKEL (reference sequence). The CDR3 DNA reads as TGTGCCAGCAGCCGGTCGGCCCAGGGGCACACTGAAGCTTTCTTT. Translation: CASSRSAQGHTEAFF.

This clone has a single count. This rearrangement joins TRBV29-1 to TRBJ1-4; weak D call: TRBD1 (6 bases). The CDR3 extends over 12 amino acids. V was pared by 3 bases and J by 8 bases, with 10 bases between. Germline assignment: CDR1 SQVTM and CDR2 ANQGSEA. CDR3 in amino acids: CSVDSGDEKLFF. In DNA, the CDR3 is TGCAGCGTTGATTCAGGGGACGAAAAACTGTTTTTT.

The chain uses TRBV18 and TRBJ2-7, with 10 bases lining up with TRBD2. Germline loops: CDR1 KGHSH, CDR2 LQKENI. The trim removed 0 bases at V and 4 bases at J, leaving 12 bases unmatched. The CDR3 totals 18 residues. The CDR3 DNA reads TGTGCCAGCTCACCACCGACAGGCTCTAGCGGGAGTCAATACGAGCAGTACTTC. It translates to CASSPPTGSSGSQYEQYF.

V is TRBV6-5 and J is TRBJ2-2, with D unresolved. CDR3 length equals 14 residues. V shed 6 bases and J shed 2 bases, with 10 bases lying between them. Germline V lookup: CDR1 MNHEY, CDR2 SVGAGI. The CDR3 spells CASRAQLNTGELFF. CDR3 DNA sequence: TGTGCCAGCAGAGCGCAGTTAAACACCGGGGAGCTGTTTTTT.

For the CDR3, the DNA is TGTGCCAGCAGTCCAGACAGCCCTTGGGGCTACACCTTC. It specifies CASSPDSPWGYTF. The chain carries TRBV5-4 and TRBJ1-2; D possibly corresponds to TRBD1 (5 bases). The CDR3 sequence is 13 residues long. Germline V lookup: CDR1 SGHNT, CDR2 YYREEE (reference sequence). V lost 5 bases and J lost 8, with 16 bases in between.

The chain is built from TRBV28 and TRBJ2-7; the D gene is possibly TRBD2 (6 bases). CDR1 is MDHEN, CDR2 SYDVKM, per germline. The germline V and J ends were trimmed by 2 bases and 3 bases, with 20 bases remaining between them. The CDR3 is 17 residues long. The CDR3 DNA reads TGTGCCAGCAGTTTAGACAAAACGGGACTCCAGATCTACGAGCAGTACTTC. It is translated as CASSLDKTGLQIYEQYF.

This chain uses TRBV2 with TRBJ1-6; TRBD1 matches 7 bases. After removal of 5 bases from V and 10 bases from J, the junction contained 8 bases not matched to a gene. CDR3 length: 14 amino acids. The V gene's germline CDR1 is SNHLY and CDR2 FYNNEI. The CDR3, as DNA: TGTGCCAGCAGTATATACAGGGGCCGATCACCCCTCCACTTT. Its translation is CASSIYRGRSPLHF.

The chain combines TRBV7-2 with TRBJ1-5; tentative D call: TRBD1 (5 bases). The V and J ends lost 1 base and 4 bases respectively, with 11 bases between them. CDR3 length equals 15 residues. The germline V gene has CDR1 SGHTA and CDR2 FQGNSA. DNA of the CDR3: TGTGCCAGCAGCTTAGGTGCGGGGGGAAATCAGCCCCAGCATTTT. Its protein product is CASSLGAGGNQPQHF.

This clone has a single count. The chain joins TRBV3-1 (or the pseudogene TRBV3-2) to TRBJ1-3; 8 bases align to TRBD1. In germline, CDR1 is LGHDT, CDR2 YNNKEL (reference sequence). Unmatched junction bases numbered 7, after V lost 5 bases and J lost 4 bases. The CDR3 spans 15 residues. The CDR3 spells CASSNGWTGGNTIYF. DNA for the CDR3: TGTGCCAGCAGCAATGGGTGGACAGGGGGAAACACCATATATTTT.

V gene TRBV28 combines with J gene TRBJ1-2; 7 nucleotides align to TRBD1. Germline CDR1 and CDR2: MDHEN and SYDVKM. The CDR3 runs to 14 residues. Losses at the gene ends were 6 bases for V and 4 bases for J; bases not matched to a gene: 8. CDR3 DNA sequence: TGTGCCAGCAGCCGGGGACAGCGAGCCTATGGCTACACCTTC. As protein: CASSRGQRAYGYTF.

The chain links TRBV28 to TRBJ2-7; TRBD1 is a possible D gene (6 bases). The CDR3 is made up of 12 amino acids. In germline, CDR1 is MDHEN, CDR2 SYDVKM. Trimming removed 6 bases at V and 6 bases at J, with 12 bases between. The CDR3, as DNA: TGTGCCAGCAGACTACAGGGAGCCGAGCAGTACTTC. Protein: CASRLQGAEQYF. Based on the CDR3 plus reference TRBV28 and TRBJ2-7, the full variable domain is DVKVTQSSRYLVKRTGEKVFLECVQDMDHENMFWYRQDPGLGLRLIYFSYDVKMKEKGDIPEGYSVSREKKERFSLILESASTNQTSMYLCASRLQGAEQYFGPGTRLTVT.

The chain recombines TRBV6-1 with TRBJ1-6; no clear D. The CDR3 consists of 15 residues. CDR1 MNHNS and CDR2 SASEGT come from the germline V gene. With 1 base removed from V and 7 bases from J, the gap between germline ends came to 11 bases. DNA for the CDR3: TGTGCCAGCAGTGAAGTCCCAGGCTCCAATTCACCCCTCCACTTT. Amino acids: CASSEVPGSNSPLHF.

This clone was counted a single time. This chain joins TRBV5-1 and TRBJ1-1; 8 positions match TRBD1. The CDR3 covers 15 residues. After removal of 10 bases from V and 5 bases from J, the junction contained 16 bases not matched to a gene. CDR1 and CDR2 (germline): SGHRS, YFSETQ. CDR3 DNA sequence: TGCGCCTGTCGCCCAGGGGGCGAAATATGGACTGAAGCTTTCTTT. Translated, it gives CACRPGGEIWTEAFF.